The T cell receptor (beta chain) described here comes from a study of cytomegalovirus exposure and HLA in healthy donors. Findings and limits, study-wide: In an earlier analysis, in 587 donors, most V segments appeared productive either ~87% or ~30% of the time.

CDR3 length: 15 amino acids. V lost 4 bases, J lost 3 bases, and 4 bases stayed unmatched. Germline CDR1 reads LGHNA; CDR2 reads YSLEER. Details on this clone: Its cognate antigen is unknown.

13 Jbeta primers and 60 Vbeta primers were used for the PCR. Method: immunoSEQ multiplex PCR; TCRdb's copy keeps in-frame clones and lacks some. The top ten clones hold around 0.51% of a sample with 140,000 or so clones, 70% to 90% of them seen once. The origin of this receptor is a woman aged 40 to 50 in good health and CMV-seronegative. This rearrangement joins TRBV4-3 to TRBJ2-1; 9 nucleotides align to TRBD2. Specimen: PBMCs. CDR3 in DNA: TGCGCCAGCAGCCTACTAGCGGGTGACTACAATGAGCAGTTCTTC. Residues: CASSLLAGDYNEQFF.